A selection of T cell receptor beta chains follows, all from one sample in a study of T cells after yellow fever vaccination. One entry per CDR3 protein, called by TCRdb with MiXCR from the 5' RACE reads. This sample yields 300,000 or so distinct CDR3 sequences, of which 6.5% to 8.5% are seen a single time; about 18% belongs to the top ten. Here the sequenced sample was PBMCs, taken roughly 45 days after the first yellow fever vaccination. The source is a man between 18 and 35 years old who received the YFV17D yellow fever vaccine. CDR3s include the opening cysteine and the closing phenylalanine or tryptophan. The D gene is left open where the match is weak. Expanded clones get a size class; other rows say once, few or many, or leave the size out.

size: many; D: .; V: TRBV5-1; J: TRBJ1-2; DNA: TGCGCCAGCAGCTTGGAGGGGCTGATCTATGGCTACACCTTC; CDR3: CASSLEGLIYGYTF
size: few; D: .; V: TRBV6-5; J: TRBJ2-7; DNA: TGTGCCAGCAGTTACTACGGAGCCGGGCAGGGCCCCAGTGACGAGCAGTACTTC; CDR3: CASSYYGAGQGPSDEQYF
size: .; D: TRBD2; V: TRBV3-1; J: TRBJ2-1; DNA: TGTGCCTGCACCCCAGGGACTAGCGGGACGAGCTCCTACAATGAGCAGTTCTTC; CDR3: CACTPGTSGTSSYNEQFF
size: many; D: TRBD2; V: TRBV3-1; J: TRBJ2-3; DNA: TGTGCCAGCAGCCAAGGGGTCAGCGGGGGGGCCGGTACGCAGTATTTT; CDR3: CASSQGVSGGAGTQYF
size: .; D: .; V: TRBV4-3; J: TRBJ2-1; DNA: TGCGCCAGCAGCCAAGCCTGGGATCGGGGTGAGCAGTTCTTC; CDR3: CASSQAWDRGEQFF
size: .; D: .; V: TRBV6-5; J: TRBJ1-4; DNA: TGTGCCAGCAGTTTGCGACAGGCGAATGAAAAACTGTTTTTT; CDR3: CASSLRQANEKLFF
size: few; D: .; V: TRBV9; J: TRBJ1-6; DNA: TGTGCCAGCAGCGTAGCCTCAGGGCTGAGTTCACCCCTCCACTTT; CDR3: CASSVASGLSSPLHF
size: few; D: TRBD1; V: TRBV7-9; J: TRBJ1-2; DNA: TGTGCCAGCAGCCGACAGGGGGGCGGTCCCCGCCGCTATGGCTACACCTTC; CDR3: CASSRQGGGPRRYGYTF
size: .; D: .; V: TRBV2; J: TRBJ1-2; DNA: TGTGCCAGCAGTGGACAGCCTAACTATGGCTACACCTTC; CDR3: CASSGQPNYGYTF
size: few; D: TRBD1; V: TRBV7-2; J: TRBJ2-2; DNA: TGTGCCAGCGAAATGGGACAGGGCGGCACCGGGGAGCTGTTTTTT; CDR3: CASEMGQGGTGELFF
size: few; D: .; V: TRBV3-1; J: TRBJ2-2; DNA: TGTGCCAGCAGCCAAGAAGGGAGGGAGCTGTTTTTT; CDR3: CASSQEGRELFF
size: few; D: .; V: TRBV11-2; J: TRBJ1-1; DNA: TGTGCCAGCAGCTTTCTAGGCGGGGAAACTGAAGCTTTCTTT; CDR3: CASSFLGGETEAFF
size: few; D: TRBD2; V: TRBV7-2; J: TRBJ2-1; DNA: TGTGCCAGCAGCCCCAGGCTCACTAGCGGGGGGAACAATGAGCAGTTCTTC; CDR3: CASSPRLTSGGNNEQFF
size: .; D: .; V: TRBV28; J: TRBJ2-4; DNA: TGTGCCAGCAGCTTGCCCGACACAGCCAAAAACATTCAGTACTTC; CDR3: CASSLPDTAKNIQYF
size: few; D: .; V: TRBV20-1; J: TRBJ2-5; DNA: TGCAGTGCATCAGCTGATGTGGAGACCCAGTACTTC; CDR3: CSASADVETQYF
size: many; D: .; V: TRBV2; J: TRBJ2-1; DNA: TGTGCCAGCGACGGAGGGGGAGATGAGCAGTTCTTC; CDR3: CASDGGGDEQFF